The 21 T cell receptor beta chains reported below all come from one sample, sequenced in a study of graft-versus-host responses after intestinal transplantation. Assay: immunoSEQ multiplex PCR; the TCRdb copy retains only in-frame clones and omits some. The sample includes around 100,000 clones, 90% to 95% of them seen just once. These receptors lack a known antigen. Source: unstimulated CD4+ T cells sorted from spleen or lymph node cells, taken before transplant. All receptors derive from a human donor who was the organ donor for an intestinal transplant.

The J gene is TRBJ2-1, the V gene TRBV4-2; TRBD2 matches at 13 bases. After removal of 5 bases from V and 7 bases from J, the junction contained 5 bases not matched to a gene. The CDR3 is made up of 15 amino acids. Germline CDR1 is LGHNA and CDR2 is YNFKEQ. The CDR3 DNA is TGTGCCAGCAGCGCACTAGCGGGGGGGCAAAATGAGCAGTTCTTC. This translates into CASSALAGGQNEQFF.

The chain employs TRBV4-2 and TRBJ2-3, with TRBD2 identical over 9 bases. The V segment lost 0 bases and the J segment 8 bases; nucleotides outside the gene matches: 15. Germline CDR1 and CDR2: LGHNA and YNFKEQ. The CDR3 has 18 residues. CDR3 nucleotides: TGTGCCAGCAGCCAAGATCTCACTAGCGGGCCACGTGGGGGTACGCAGTATTTT. Protein: CASSQDLTSGPRGGTQYF.

The chain uses TRBV4-3 and TRBJ1-6; possibly TRBD1 for D (5 bases). Germline V gives CDR1 LGHNA, CDR2 YSLEER. The length of the CDR3 is 15 residues. V lost 0 bases and J lost 12, with 15 bases in between. The CDR3: CASSQEPPEGLPLHF. CDR3 coding DNA: TGCGCCAGCAGCCAAGAGCCCCCGGAGGGGCTACCCCTCCACTTT.

This clone has only a few counts. Other DNA sequences in the same sample also yield this CDR3. The chain has TRBV18 and TRBJ1-5, with a possible D match to TRBD1 (5 bases). Germline V gene sequence: CDR1 KGHSH, CDR2 LQKENI. V gave up 3 bases and J gave up 5 bases, with 8 bases separating them. The CDR3 extends over 13 amino acids. The CDR3 protein is CASSPDSYQPQHF. In DNA form, the CDR3 reads TGTGCCAGCTCACCCGACAGTTATCAGCCCCAGCATTTT.

This rearrangement joins TRBV18 to TRBJ2-2; no reliable D call. The CDR3 contains 15 residues. The germline CDR1 and CDR2 sequences are KGHSH and LQKENI. V shed 2 bases and J shed 5 bases, with 12 bases lying between them. The CDR3 loop is CASSPIDSPTGELFF. The CDR3 nucleotides read TGTGCCAGCTCACCAATCGACTCCCCAACCGGGGAGCTGTTTTTT.

The DNA of the CDR3 is TGCGCCAGCAGCCAAGAGGTTCCAGGGAATGGCTACACCTTC. This translates into CASSQEVPGNGYTF. The genes are TRBV4-1 and TRBJ1-2, with D possibly TRBD1 on 5 matching bases. The V and J ends lost 0 bases and 6 bases respectively, with 11 bases between them. Germline CDR1 is MGHRA and CDR2 is YSYEKL. This CDR3 has 14 amino acids.

This chain uses TRBV28 with TRBJ1-6; TRBD1 aligns across 8 bases. The CDR3 loop spans 16 amino acids. J gave up 9 bases and V 4 bases, and 11 bases lay outside the gene matches. Germline values: CDR1 MDHEN, CDR2 SYDVKM. The DNA of the CDR3 is TGTGCCAGCAGTTCTCCGGACAGGGCAGTTAGTTCACCCCTCCACTTT. Translation gives CASSSPDRAVSSPLHF.

The J gene is TRBJ1-3, the V gene TRBV2; D possibly corresponds to TRBD1 (5 bases). CDR3 size: 15 residues. Trimming stripped 5 bases from V and 0 bases from J, with 11 bases between. The germline V gene has CDR1 SNHLY and CDR2 FYNNEI. The CDR3 here is CASSSRQNSGNTIYF. The DNA of the CDR3 is TGTGCCAGCAGTTCTAGACAGAACTCTGGAAACACCATATATTTT.

The chain recombines TRBV9 with TRBJ2-1, with D tentatively TRBD2 (7 bases). In germline, CDR1 is SGDLS, CDR2 YYNGEE. Trimming took 0 bases from V and 4 from J, leaving 11 bases between them. The CDR3 has 15 residues. The CDR3 loop is CASSVAAGAYNEQFF. The CDR3 DNA is TGTGCCAGCAGCGTAGCGGCGGGGGCTTACAATGAGCAGTTCTTC.

The chain has TRBV4-2 and TRBJ2-7; 8 positions agree with TRBD1. Per the germline V gene, CDR1 is LGHNA and CDR2 is YNFKEQ. V was clipped by 1 base and J by 2 bases; unmatched bases: 7. The CDR3 contains 16 residues. For the CDR3, the DNA is TGTGCCAGCAGCCAAGTGGGGGACAGGATCACCTACGAGCAGTACTTC. This codes for CASSQVGDRITYEQYF.

This chain joins TRBV5-1 and TRBJ2-2; a possible D gene is TRBD2 (6 bases). Trimming cost V 4 bases and J 4 bases, with 11 bases left between them. Per the germline V gene, CDR1 is SGHRS and CDR2 is YFSETQ. The CDR3 runs 14 residues. The CDR3, as DNA: TGCGCCAGCAGCCTGGGACTCTCCACCGGGGAGCTGTTTTTT. Protein: CASSLGLSTGELFF. Supplemented by reference TRBV5-1 and TRBJ2-2, the full variable domain reads KAGVTQTPRYLIKTRGQQVTLSCSPISGHRSVSWYQQTPGQGLQFLFEYFSETQRNKGNFPGRFSGRQFSNSRSEMNVSTLELGDSALYLCASSLGLSTGELFFGEGSRLTVL.

This clone occurred once. The chain combines TRBV6-5 with TRBJ1-3, with 7 positions matching TRBD1. This CDR3 is 15 amino acids long. Trimming at V came to 0 bases and at J to 4 bases, leaving 3 bases not matched to a gene. Germline V gene lookup returns CDR1 MNHEY and CDR2 SVGAGI. In nucleotides, the CDR3 is TGTGCCAGCAGTTACTCGAACAGGGGAGGAAACACCATATATTTT. Amino acid sequence: CASSYSNRGGNTIYF.

The chain is built from TRBV5-1 and TRBJ2-2; 9 bases map to TRBD1. After removal of 2 bases from V and 7 bases from J, the junction contained 9 bases not matched to a gene. The CDR3 covers 16 residues. CDR1 SGHRS and CDR2 YFSETQ come from the germline V gene. The CDR3 region is CASSLAPGQGIGELFF. In DNA, the CDR3 is TGCGCCAGCAGCTTAGCACCGGGACAGGGCATCGGGGAGCTGTTTTTT. Looking up the rest from reference TRBV5-1 and TRBJ2-2 gives the full variable domain: KAGVTQTPRYLIKTRGQQVTLSCSPISGHRSVSWYQQTPGQGLQFLFEYFSETQRNKGNFPGRFSGRQFSNSRSEMNVSTLELGDSALYLCASSLAPGQGIGELFFGEGSRLTVL.

With respect to this clone: Other DNA sequences of this sample code for an identical CDR3. The gene calls are TRBV7-3 and TRBJ1-6; tentatively, D is TRBD1 (5 bases). The CDR3 covers 15 residues. Trimming cost V 0 bases and J 8 bases, with 11 bases left between them. Germline values: CDR1 SGHTA, CDR2 FQGTGA. CDR3 region: CASSLTPRGDSPLHF. CDR3 coding DNA: TGTGCCAGCAGCTTAACCCCTCGGGGGGATTCACCCCTCCACTTT. The full variable domain, its missing parts supplied by reference TRBV7-3 and TRBJ1-6, is GAGVSQTPSNKVTEKGKYVELRCDPISGHTALYWYRQSLGQGPEFLIYFQGTGAADDSGLPNDRFFAVRPEGSVSTLKIQRTERGDSAVYLCASSLTPRGDSPLHFGNGTRLTVT.

This chain links TRBV5-6 with TRBJ1-5, with D unclear. The CDR3 sequence is 12 residues long. V was clipped by 1 base and J by 10 bases, with 9 bases between them. Germline V CDR1 and CDR2: SGHDT, YYEEEE. CDR3 in DNA: TGTGCCAGCAGCTTGCGATCTAGCCCCCAGCATTTT. This gives the protein CASSLRSSPQHF.

The V call is TRBV5-1, the J call TRBJ2-7; 9 nucleotides match TRBD1. With 4 bases clipped from V and 3 bases from J, the junction kept 8 bases outside the gene matches. Per germline, CDR1 SGHRS and CDR2 YFSETQ. The CDR3 covers 15 residues. This CDR3 is CASSPGQGVFYEQYF. CDR3 sequence (DNA): TGCGCCAGCAGCCCGGGACAGGGTGTATTCTACGAGCAGTACTTC.

The V call is TRBV9, the J call TRBJ2-1; TRBD1 matches 8 bases. With V trimmed by 2 bases and J by 7 bases, 5 bases remained unmatched. The CDR3 loop spans 14 amino acids. CDR1 and CDR2 from the germline V gene are SGDLS and YYNGEE. CDR3 residues: CASSVRQGSNEQFF. CDR3 nucleotides: TGTGCCAGCAGCGTTCGACAGGGGTCAAATGAGCAGTTCTTC.

Turning to this clone: The sample holds other DNA sequences that translate to the same CDR3. The V call is TRBV5-1, the J call TRBJ2-3; D is ambiguous. The CDR3 is 13 residues long. V lost 0 bases and J 4 bases, leaving 6 bases between the germline ends. Germline V gene data show CDR1 as SGHRS and CDR2 as YFSETQ. CDR3 nucleotide sequence: TGCGCCAGCAGCTTGGGCGGTGCAGATACGCAGTATTTT. Translated, it gives CASSLGGADTQYF.

This chain joins TRBV5-6 and TRBJ2-5; D may be TRBD1 (6 bases). Trimming removed 4 bases at V and 7 bases at J, with 14 bases between. This CDR3 contains 13 residues. The germline CDR1 and CDR2 sequences are SGHDT and YYEEEE. CDR3 loop: CASSRDKEGTQYF. CDR3 bases: TGTGCCAGCAGCCGGGACAAAGAGGGGACCCAGTACTTC. Full variable domain (rest looked up from reference TRBV5-6 and TRBJ2-5): DAGVTQSPTHLIKTRGQQVTLRCSPKSGHDTVSWYQQALGQGPQFIFQYYEEEERQRGNFPDRFSGHQFPNYSSELNVNALLLGDSALYLCASSRDKEGTQYFGPGTRLLVL.

V and J are TRBV18 and TRBJ2-5; D may be TRBD1 (6 bases). Near its end, the DNA agrees better with TRBJ2-7, so the J call may be wrong. CDR1 and CDR2 (germline): KGHSH, LQKENI. This CDR3 spans 16 amino acids. CDR3 residues: CASSPQSTGGSYEQYF. In DNA, the CDR3 is TGTGCCAGCTCACCACAGTCGACAGGTGGATCCTACGAGCAGTACTTC.

The chain carries TRBV7-3 and TRBJ1-1; D possibly corresponds to TRBD1 (5 bases). Germline CDR1 SGHTA, CDR2 FQGTGA. With 5 bases removed from V and 1 base from J, the gap between germline ends came to 8 bases. CDR3 length: 13 amino acids. CDR3 sequence reads: CASSRDRNTEAFF. In DNA, the CDR3 is TGTGCCAGCAGCCGCGACAGGAACACTGAAGCTTTCTTT. Full variable domain (missing parts from reference TRBV7-3 and TRBJ1-1): GAGVSQTPSNKVTEKGKYVELRCDPISGHTALYWYRQSLGQGPEFLIYFQGTGAADDSGLPNDRFFAVRPEGSVSTLKIQRTERGDSAVYLCASSRDRNTEAFFGQGTRLTVV.